This entry describes one T cell receptor beta chain. Expressed TCRB transcripts were sequenced because the isolated RNA had all been reverse transcribed beforehand. The method was immunoSEQ multiplex PCR; TCRdb's version includes in-frame clones alone and lacks a portion of them. The repertoire holds hundreds of thousands of clones, with roughly an eighth as singletons. This sample was included in a study of beta chain features in type 1 diabetes. The CDR3 is made up of 16 amino acids. Germline CDR1 is MNHEY and CDR2 is SVGAGI. Unmatched junction bases numbered 9, after V lost 4 bases and J lost 6 bases.

Sequencing was performed on naive CD4+ T cells from blood. This receptor was obtained from a young man in good health. The chain combines TRBV6-5 with TRBJ2-1; 10 bases align to TRBD2. The CDR3 sequence: CASSSLSGRGGNEQFF. CDR3 DNA: TGTGCCAGCAGTTCCCTCAGCGGGAGGGGGGGCAATGAGCAGTTCTTC.